This T cell receptor (beta chain) appears in the sequencing data of a study of blood T cell repertoires in COVID-19. Method: immunoSEQ multiplex PCR; TCRdb's copy keeps in-frame clones and lacks some. The sample records about 150,000 clones, 80% being singletons. Germline V CDR1 and CDR2: SGHTA, FQGNSA. The CDR3 length is 14 residues. V was trimmed by 3 bases and J by 6 bases, leaving 14 bases between them. V gene TRBV7-2 combines with J gene TRBJ1-1; a possible D gene is TRBD1 (5 bases). This sequence was found in a man aged 60 to 75 with acute or convalescent COVID-19. The sequenced sample was peripheral blood. Here the CDR3 reads CASSFGQHGSEAFF. CDR3 DNA: TGTGCCAGCAGCTTTGGACAACACGGGTCTGAAGCTTTCTTT.